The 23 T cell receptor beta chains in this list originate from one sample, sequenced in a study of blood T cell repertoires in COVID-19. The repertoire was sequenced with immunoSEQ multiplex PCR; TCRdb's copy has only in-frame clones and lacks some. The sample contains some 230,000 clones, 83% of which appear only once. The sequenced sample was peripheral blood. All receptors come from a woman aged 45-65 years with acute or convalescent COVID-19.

Here the CDR3 DNA reads TGTGCCAGAGTGAAGGGCAGGGTCGGCAATCAGCCCCAGCATTTT. This translates into CARVKGRVGNQPQHF. The V call is TRBV27, the J call TRBJ1-5; weak D call: TRBD1 (5 bases). The ends were cut back, 9 bases at V and 2 bases at J, with 17 bases in the middle. The CDR3 loop spans 15 amino acids. The germline gives CDR1 MNHEY, CDR2 SMNVEV (reference sequence).

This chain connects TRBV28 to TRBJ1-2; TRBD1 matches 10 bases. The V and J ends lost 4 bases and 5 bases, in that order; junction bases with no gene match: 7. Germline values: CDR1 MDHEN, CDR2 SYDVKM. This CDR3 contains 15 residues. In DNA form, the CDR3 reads TGTGCCAGCAGTTCGGGTAGGACAGGGGGTTATGGCTACACCTTC. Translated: CASSSGRTGGYGYTF.

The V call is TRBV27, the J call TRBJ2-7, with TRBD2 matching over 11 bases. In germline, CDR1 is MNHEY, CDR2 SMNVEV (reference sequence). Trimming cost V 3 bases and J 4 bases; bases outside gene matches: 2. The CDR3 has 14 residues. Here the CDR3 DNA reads TGTGCCAGCAGTTTTGGGACTAGCGGATACGAGCAGTACTTC. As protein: CASSFGTSGYEQYF.

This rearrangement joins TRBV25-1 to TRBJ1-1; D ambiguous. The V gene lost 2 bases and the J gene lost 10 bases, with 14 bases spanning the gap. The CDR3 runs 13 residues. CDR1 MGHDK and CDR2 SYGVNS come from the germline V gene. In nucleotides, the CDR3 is TGTGCCAGCAGTGAAAGAGGCCTCCTGGGAGCTTTCTTT. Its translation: CASSERGLLGAFF.

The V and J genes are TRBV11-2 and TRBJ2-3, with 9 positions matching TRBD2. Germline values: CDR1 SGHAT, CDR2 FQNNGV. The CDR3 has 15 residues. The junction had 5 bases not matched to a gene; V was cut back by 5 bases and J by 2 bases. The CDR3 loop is CASSPRGGYTDTQYF. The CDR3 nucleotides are TGTGCCAGCAGCCCGCGGGGGGGCTACACAGATACGCAGTATTTT.

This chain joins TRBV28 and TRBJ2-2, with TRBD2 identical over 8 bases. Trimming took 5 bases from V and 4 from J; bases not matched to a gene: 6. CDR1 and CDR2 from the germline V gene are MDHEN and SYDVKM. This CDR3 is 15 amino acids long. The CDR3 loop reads CASSVGTRGTGELFF. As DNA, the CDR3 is TGTGCCAGCAGTGTCGGGACTAGAGGCACCGGGGAGCTGTTTTTT.

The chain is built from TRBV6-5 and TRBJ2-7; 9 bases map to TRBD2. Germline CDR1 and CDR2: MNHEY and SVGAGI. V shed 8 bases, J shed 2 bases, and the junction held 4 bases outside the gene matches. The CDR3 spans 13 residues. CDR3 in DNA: TGTGCCAGCTCTCTAGCGGGAACCTACGAGCAGTACTTC. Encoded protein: CASSLAGTYEQYF.

CDR3 region: CASSESPRVRSGLDEQYF. CDR3 DNA sequence: TGTGCCAGCAGTGAGAGCCCGCGGGTTCGTAGCGGGTTGGACGAGCAGTACTTC. The V and J genes are TRBV6-2 or TRBV6-3 and TRBJ2-7; TRBD2 matches at 7 bases. From germline, CDR1 is MNHEY and CDR2 SVGEGT. The CDR3 is 18 residues long. The V gene end was trimmed by 5 bases and the J gene end by 5 bases; junction bases not matched to a gene: 21.

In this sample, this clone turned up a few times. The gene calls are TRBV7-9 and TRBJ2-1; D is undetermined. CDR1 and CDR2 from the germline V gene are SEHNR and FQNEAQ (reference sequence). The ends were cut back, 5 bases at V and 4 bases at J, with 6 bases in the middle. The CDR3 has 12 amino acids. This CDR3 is CASSLQYNEQFF. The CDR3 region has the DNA TGTGCCAGCAGCCTTCAGTACAATGAGCAGTTCTTC.

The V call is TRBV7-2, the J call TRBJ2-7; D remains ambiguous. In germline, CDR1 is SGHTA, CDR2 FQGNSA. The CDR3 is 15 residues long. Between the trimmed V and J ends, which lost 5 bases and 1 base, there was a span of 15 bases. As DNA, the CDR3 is TGTGCCAGCAGCCGGGTCGGATCACTTTCCTACGAGCAGTACTTC. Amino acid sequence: CASSRVGSLSYEQYF.

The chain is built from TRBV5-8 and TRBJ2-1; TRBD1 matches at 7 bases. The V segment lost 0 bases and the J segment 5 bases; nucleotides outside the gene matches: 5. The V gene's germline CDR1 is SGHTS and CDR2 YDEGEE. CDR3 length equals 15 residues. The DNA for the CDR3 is TGTGCCAGCAGCTTGGAAGGACAGGTGGACAATGAGCAGTTCTTC. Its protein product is CASSLEGQVDNEQFF.

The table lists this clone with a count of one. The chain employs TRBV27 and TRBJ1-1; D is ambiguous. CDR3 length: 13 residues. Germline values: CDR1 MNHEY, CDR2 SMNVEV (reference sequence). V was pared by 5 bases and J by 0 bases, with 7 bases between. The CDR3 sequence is CASSPSVNTEAFF. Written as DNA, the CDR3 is TGTGCCAGCAGTCCTTCAGTGAACACTGAAGCTTTCTTT.

The CDR3 is CASSPGTSSYNEQFF. The CDR3 coding sequence is TGTGCCAGCAGCCCCGGGACTAGCTCCTACAATGAGCAGTTCTTC. The chain employs TRBV3-1 (or the pseudogene TRBV3-2) and TRBJ2-1; 8 bases are shared with TRBD2. J was trimmed by 0 bases and V by 4 bases; bases with no gene match: 2. Germline V gene lookup returns CDR1 LGHDT and CDR2 YNNKEL (reference sequence). The length of the CDR3 is 15 residues.

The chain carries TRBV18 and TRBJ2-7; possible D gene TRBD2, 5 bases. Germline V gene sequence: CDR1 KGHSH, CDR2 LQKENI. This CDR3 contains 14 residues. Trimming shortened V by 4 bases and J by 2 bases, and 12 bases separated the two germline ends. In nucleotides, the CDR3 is TGTGCCAGCTCACAAACTGGCGGGCCCTACGAGCAGTACTTC. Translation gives CASSQTGGPYEQYF.

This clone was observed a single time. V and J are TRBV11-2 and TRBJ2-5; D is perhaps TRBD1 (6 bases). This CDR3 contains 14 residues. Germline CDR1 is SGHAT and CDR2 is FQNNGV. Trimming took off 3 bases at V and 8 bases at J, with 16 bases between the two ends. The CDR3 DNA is TGTGCCAGCAGCTTGGAGACAGGCGCAAAAACCCAGTACTTC. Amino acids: CASSLETGAKTQYF. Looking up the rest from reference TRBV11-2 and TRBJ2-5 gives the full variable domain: EAGVAQSPRYKIIEKRQSVAFWCNPISGHATLYWYQQILGQGPKLLIQFQNNGVVDDSQLPKDRFSAERLKGVDSTLKIQPAKLEDSAVYLCASSLETGAKTQYFGPGTRLLVL.

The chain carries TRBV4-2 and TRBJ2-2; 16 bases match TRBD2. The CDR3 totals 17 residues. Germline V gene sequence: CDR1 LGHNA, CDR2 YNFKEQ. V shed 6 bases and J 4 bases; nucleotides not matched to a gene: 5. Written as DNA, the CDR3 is TGTGCCAGCAGACCTGGGACTAGCGGGAGGGCCACCGGGGAGCTGTTTTTT. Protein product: CASRPGTSGRATGELFF.

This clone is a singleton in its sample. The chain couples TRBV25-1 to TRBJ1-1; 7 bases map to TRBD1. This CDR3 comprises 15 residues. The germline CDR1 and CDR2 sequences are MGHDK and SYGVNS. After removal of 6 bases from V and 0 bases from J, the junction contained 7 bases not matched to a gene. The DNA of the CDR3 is TGTGCCAGCAGCGGGCCGGGACAGTTGAACACTGAAGCTTTCTTT. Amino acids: CASSGPGQLNTEAFF.

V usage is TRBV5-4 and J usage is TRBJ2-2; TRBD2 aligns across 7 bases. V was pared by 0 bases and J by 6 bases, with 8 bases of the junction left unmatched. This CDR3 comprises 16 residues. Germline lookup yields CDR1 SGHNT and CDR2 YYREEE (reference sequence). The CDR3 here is CASSLGAGEWAGELFF. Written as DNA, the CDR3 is TGTGCCAGCAGCTTGGGTGCGGGGGAGTGGGCCGGGGAGCTGTTTTTT. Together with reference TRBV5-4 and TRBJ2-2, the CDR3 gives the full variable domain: ETGVTQSPTHLIKTRGQQVTLRCSSQSGHNTVSWYQQALGQGPQFIFQYYREEENGRGNFPPRFSGLQFPNYSSELNVNALELDDSALYLCASSLGAGEWAGELFFGEGSRLTVL.

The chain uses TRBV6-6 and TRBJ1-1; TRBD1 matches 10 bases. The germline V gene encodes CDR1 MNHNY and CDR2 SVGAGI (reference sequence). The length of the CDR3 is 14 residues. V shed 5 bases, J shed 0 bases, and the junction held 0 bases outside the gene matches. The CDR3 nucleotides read TGTGCCAGCAGTGGACAGGGGGTGAACACTGAAGCTTTCTTT. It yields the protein CASSGQGVNTEAFF.

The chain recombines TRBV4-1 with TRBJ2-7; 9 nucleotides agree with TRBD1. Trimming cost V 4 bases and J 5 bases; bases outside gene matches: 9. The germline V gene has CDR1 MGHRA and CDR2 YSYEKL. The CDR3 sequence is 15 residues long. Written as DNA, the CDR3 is TGCGCCAGCAGCCTAAGAGGACAGGGGATCGACGAGCAGTACTTC. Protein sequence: CASSLRGQGIDEQYF.

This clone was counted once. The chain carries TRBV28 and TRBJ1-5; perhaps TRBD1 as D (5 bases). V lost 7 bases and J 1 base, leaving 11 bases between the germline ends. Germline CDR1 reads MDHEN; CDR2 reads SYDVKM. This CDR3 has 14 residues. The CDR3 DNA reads TGTGCCAGCAATAGACAGTTGAGCAATCAGCCCCAGCATTTT. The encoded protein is CASNRQLSNQPQHF.

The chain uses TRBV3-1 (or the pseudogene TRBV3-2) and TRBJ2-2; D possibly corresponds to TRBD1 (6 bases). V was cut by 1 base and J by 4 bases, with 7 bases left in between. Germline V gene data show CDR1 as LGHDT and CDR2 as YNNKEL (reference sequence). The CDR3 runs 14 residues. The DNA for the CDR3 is TGTGCCAGCAGCCAAGGCAGGGGCACCGGGGAGCTGTTTTTT. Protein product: CASSQGRGTGELFF.

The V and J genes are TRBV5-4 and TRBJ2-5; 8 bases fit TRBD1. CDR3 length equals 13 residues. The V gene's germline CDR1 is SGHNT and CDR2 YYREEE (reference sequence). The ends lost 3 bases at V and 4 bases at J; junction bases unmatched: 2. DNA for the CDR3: TGTGCCAGCAGCTGGACAGGGAGAGAGACCCAGTACTTC. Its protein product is CASSWTGRETQYF. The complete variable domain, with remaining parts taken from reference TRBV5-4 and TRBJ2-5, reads ETGVTQSPTHLIKTRGQQVTLRCSSQSGHNTVSWYQQALGQGPQFIFQYYREEENGRGNFPPRFSGLQFPNYSSELNVNALELDDSALYLCASSWTGRETQYFGPGTRLLVL.